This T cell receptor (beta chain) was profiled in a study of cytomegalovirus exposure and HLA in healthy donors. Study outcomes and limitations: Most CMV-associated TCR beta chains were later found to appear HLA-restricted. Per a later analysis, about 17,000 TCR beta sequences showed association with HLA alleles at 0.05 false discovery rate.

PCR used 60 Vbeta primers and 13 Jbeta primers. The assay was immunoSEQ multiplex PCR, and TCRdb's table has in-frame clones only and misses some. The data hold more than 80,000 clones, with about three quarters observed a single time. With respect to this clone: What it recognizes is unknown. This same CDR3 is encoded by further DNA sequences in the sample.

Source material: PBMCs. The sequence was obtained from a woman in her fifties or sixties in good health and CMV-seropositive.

The CDR3: CAISEGGDGYTF. Here the CDR3 DNA reads TGTGCCATCAGTGAAGGGGGGGATGGCTACACCTTC. The J gene is TRBJ1-2, the V gene TRBV10-3; a weak D match, TRBD1 (6 bases). V lost 3 bases and J 6 bases, leaving 8 bases between the germline ends. Germline CDR1 ENHRY, CDR2 SYGVKD. This CDR3 has 12 amino acids.